The present TCR beta chain was sequenced within a study of neurological immune-mediated disorders. Study-wide findings and caveats: HTLV-1-associated myelopathy ranked highest for TCR clonal expansion and multiple sclerosis lowest, beneath healthy controls.

TCRdb passed the 5' RACE reads through MiXCR, listing each CDR3 protein once. Here the sample spans fewer than 40,000 distinct CDR3 sequences, 4.5% to 7% being singletons. CD4+ or CD8+ T cells, about 1 million per library, were used for sorted libraries. This clonotype came up many times. Its target is not known. CDR3 length: 14 residues. Between the trimmed V and J ends, which lost 10 bases and 6 bases, there was a span of 19 bases. The germline V gene has CDR1 MDHEN and CDR2 SYDVKM. This TCR derives from a woman between 45 and 60 years old in good health. The sample comprised CD4+ T cells from blood. V usage is TRBV28 and J usage is TRBJ1-5; no clear D gene. The CDR3 is CATGGPGNSQPQHF. CDR3 nucleotide sequence: TGTGCCACAGGAGGCCCTGGGAACAGTCAGCCCCAGCATTTT. Using reference TRBV28 and TRBJ1-5 for the parts outside the CDR3, the full variable domain is DVKVTQSSRYLVKRTGEKVFLECVQDMDHENMFWYRQDPGLGLRLIYFSYDVKMKEKGDIPEGYSVSREKKERFSLILESASTNQTSMYLCATGGPGNSQPQHFGDGTRLSIL.